These 13 T cell receptor beta chains came from one sample sequenced in a study of T cell repertoires in cytomegalovirus infection (dated by TCRdb to the late 2010s). The antigens these receptors bind are not known. Sequencing was carried out with an Illumina HiSeq 1500. TCRdb passed the public sequencing reads through fastp at Q25 and MiXCR, retaining productive beta sequences. Here each entry gathers all rows of one CDR3 protein and keeps the most common genes and DNA. For this sample there are over 40,000 distinct CDR3 sequences; about a fifth appear just once. Jointly, the top ten make up around half of the sample. The meaning of the sample's treatment or condition label: in vitro stimulation with specific CMV peptide epitopes to enrich CMV-specific T cells. Sample: CD8+ T cells from cultured PBMCs, taken from culture after CMV antigen stimulation. The source is a human donor in good health (CMV status not recorded). Some clones in this sample may be carry-over from other donors' samples.

This clonotype was counted ten times or more. This chain links TRBV27 with TRBJ1-5, with D tentatively TRBD1 (5 bases). The germline V gene has CDR1 MNHEY and CDR2 SMNVEV (reference sequence). The CDR3 contains 14 residues. The germline V and J ends were trimmed by 5 bases and 6 bases, with 14 bases remaining between them. The chain's CDR3 is CASSGGVSGQPQHF. CDR3 DNA: TGTGCCAGCAGTGGAGGGGTGTCGGGTCAGCCCCAGCATTTT.

This chain joins TRBV6-2 or TRBV6-3 and TRBJ1-2, with D perhaps TRBD1 (5 bases). The CDR3 covers 12 residues. Germline-derived CDR1 and CDR2 are MNHEY and SVGEGT. V was cut by 8 bases and J by 7 bases, with 14 bases left in between. CDR3 sequence: CASQRGPGGYTF. The CDR3 coding sequence is TGTGCCAGCCAGCGGGGCCCCGGTGGCTACACCTTC.

This chain links TRBV5-4 with TRBJ2-5; D is perhaps TRBD1 (6 bases). CDR1 SGHNT and CDR2 YYREEE come from the germline V gene (reference sequence). The CDR3 sequence is 14 residues long. V was clipped by 1 base and J by 1 base, with 8 bases between them. Written as DNA, the CDR3 is TGTGCCAGCAGCTTGATGGGGGCCCAAGAGACCCAGTACTTC. Its translation is CASSLMGAQETQYF.

The chain recombines TRBV30 with TRBJ2-1; TRBD2 agrees at 11 bases. In germline, CDR1 is GTSNPN, CDR2 SVGIG (reference sequence). The trim removed 0 bases at V and 2 bases at J, leaving 6 bases unmatched. The CDR3 is 17 amino acids. The CDR3 loop reads CAWSVTSGGPTYNEQFF. The CDR3 DNA sequence: TGTGCCTGGAGTGTAACTAGCGGGGGTCCCACCTACAATGAGCAGTTCTTC.

As to this clonotype: A read error may be the cause here, since a much bigger clone is one base away. CDR3 residues: CASSDGLINEQFF. The DNA for the CDR3 is TGTGCCAGCAGTGACGGACTGATCAATGAGCAGTTCTTC. V usage is TRBV6-2 or TRBV6-3 and J usage is TRBJ2-1; TRBD2 is a possible D gene (5 bases). Looked up from germline, CDR1 is MNHEY and CDR2 is SVGEGT. V was trimmed by 5 bases and J by 6 bases, leaving 11 bases between them. The CDR3 totals 13 residues.

V usage is TRBV9 and J usage is TRBJ1-6, with 9 bases aligning to TRBD1. The V gene end was trimmed by 2 bases and the J gene end by 7 bases; junction bases not matched to a gene: 1. There are 14 residues in the CDR3. Per germline, CDR1 SGDLS and CDR2 YYNGEE. The CDR3 here is CASSVDRGNSPLHF. The CDR3 nucleotides read TGTGCCAGCAGCGTGGACAGGGGAAATTCACCCCTCCACTTT. The complete variable domain, with remaining parts taken from reference TRBV9 and TRBJ1-6, reads DSGVTQTPKHLITATGQRVTLRCSPRSGDLSVYWYQQSLDQGLQFLIQYYNGEERAKGNILERFSAQQFPDLHSELNLSSLELGDSALYFCASSVDRGNSPLHFGNGTRLTVT.

This sequence joins TRBV7-6 and TRBJ2-7; 9 bases are a match to TRBD2. Germline CDR1 reads SGHVS; CDR2 reads FNYEAQ. The V segment lost 3 bases and the J segment 5 bases; nucleotides outside the gene matches: 2. The length of the CDR3 is 13 residues. CDR3: CASSFSGSHEQYF. CDR3 DNA sequence: TGTGCCAGCAGCTTTAGCGGGAGCCACGAGCAGTACTTC.

The V and J genes are TRBV6-5 and TRBJ2-2, with 16 bases identical to TRBD2. CDR1 is MNHEY, CDR2 SVGAGI, per germline. V shed 2 bases and J 7 bases; nucleotides not matched to a gene: 4. The CDR3 has 17 residues. CDR3 sequence: CASSYTGLAGGGGELFF. The CDR3 coding sequence is TGTGCCAGCAGTTACACGGGACTAGCGGGAGGGGGCGGGGAGCTGTTTTTT.

The chain couples TRBV12-3 or TRBV12-4 to TRBJ2-3; 10 bases are shared with TRBD2. The V segment lost 4 bases and the J segment 0 bases; nucleotides outside the gene matches: 10. This CDR3 has 18 amino acids. The CDR3 loop is CASSSSSLAGASTDTQYF. The CDR3 DNA reads as TGTGCCAGCAGTTCCTCCTCCCTAGCGGGGGCCAGCACAGATACGCAGTATTTT.

This chain connects TRBV9 to TRBJ1-4; D might be TRBD1 (5 bases). The CDR3 length is 14 residues. Trimming pared 1 base from V and 5 bases from J, leaving 9 bases between. Germline V gives CDR1 SGDLS, CDR2 YYNGEE. CDR3 sequence reads: CASSVSGVNEKLFF. CDR3 sequence (DNA): TGTGCCAGCAGCGTATCGGGGGTGAATGAAAAACTGTTTTTT.

This clonotype was observed at least ten times. This chain connects TRBV7-9 to TRBJ2-7; possible D gene TRBD1, 5 bases. Trimming removed 2 bases at V and 7 bases at J, with 18 bases between. CDR3 length: 15 amino acids. Germline V CDR1 and CDR2: SEHNR, FQNEAQ (reference sequence). The CDR3 DNA follows: TGTGCCAGCAGCTTATCGGAAGCAGGGCAAGGAGAGCAGTACTTC. Residues: CASSLSEAGQGEQYF. Full variable domain (outside the CDR3, taken from reference TRBV7-9 and TRBJ2-7): DTGVSQNPRHKITKRGQNVTFRCDPISEHNRLYWYRQTLGQGPEFLTYFQNEAQLEKSRLLSDRFSAERPKGSFSTLEIQRTEQGDSAMYLCASSLSEAGQGEQYFGPGTRLTVT.

This clonotype was detected many times. This rearrangement joins TRBV20-1 to TRBJ2-5; 10 bases agree with TRBD2. Germline V gene sequence: CDR1 DFQATT, CDR2 SNEGSKA (reference sequence). The J segment lost 3 bases and the V segment lost 6 bases, leaving 19 bases of the junction unmatched. The length of the CDR3 is 18 residues. The CDR3 loop is CSARRIEREGLLKETQYF. The CDR3 bases are TGCAGTGCCCGACGAATTGAGCGGGAGGGCCTGTTGAAAGAGACCCAGTACTTC.

This chain joins TRBV4-3 and TRBJ1-4, with D hard to call. The CDR3 is made up of 14 amino acids. Trimming pared 5 bases from V and 8 bases from J, leaving 15 bases between. From germline, CDR1 is LGHNA and CDR2 YSLEER. The CDR3 bases are TGCGCCAGCAGCGCCGGATTGGAGGCGGAAAAACTGTTTTTT. Protein: CASSAGLEAEKLFF.